What follows is one T cell receptor beta chain and its context. Its antigen target is currently unknown. The sample holds no much larger clone one base away, and base qualities are not on file. The sample originates from a study of blood T cell repertoires in COVID-19 (dated by TCRdb to about 2020). Study-level background: Collaborator samples came from the United States, Italy and Spain and covered acute and convalescent phases of COVID-19. The repertoires were released in a freely available public database intended as a resource for research on the immune response to SARS-CoV-2. Deeply sampled blood TCRbeta repertoires from subjects exposed to, actively infected with, or recovered from COVID-19 were included in the dataset. The sample metadata nearly always contained a de-identified subject ID, COVID-19 status, age in years and sex. The samples were drawn from the first 160 participants of the ongoing ImmuneRACE study and from some 1,300 subjects provided by 6 global collaborators. Where HLA class I and class II types were available, the types were taken from metadata supplied by the sample provider, not from assay-based typing. The material from the prospective study consisted of cDNA or gDNA derived from T cells, B-cell-depleted T cells, or PBMCs. Points the paper makes about the study in general: How much clinical and demographic metadata was included differed by source and by participant, and the metadata was provided uncurated.

Whole blood was collected in K2EDTA tubes by collaborating institutions according to the institutions' own protocols. Collaborator samples were shipped for TCRbeta analysis as frozen whole blood, isolated PBMCs, or DNA extracted from either sample type. TCRbeta CDR3 regions were amplified from genomic DNA using the immunoSEQ Assay, a bias-controlled multiplex PCR. The original pipeline was this. Nucleated cell counts per sample were estimated from amplification of reference gene primers within the assay. To quantify the absolute abundance of each unique TCRbeta CDR3 rearrangement, sequence reads were collapsed and filtered. Productive Simpson clonality was computed per sample as the square root of Simpson's diversity index over productive rearrangements. Drawn from immuneACCESS, this table holds only the in-frame rearrangements with V and J called that TCRdb kept. Clones are partly lost; checked studies trace under half to an unresolved V gene and leave the rest unexplained. D and trimming come from the DNA, and the V and J calls and clone size come from that table. The table for this sample lists 150,000 to 190,000 clones; under 90% of them were counted only once. In total, the top ten clones hold about 0.5% of the sample.

V loses 2 bases at its end and J loses 1 base; junction bases beyond the gene matches: 2. The germline V gene sets CDR1 to MGHRA and CDR2 to YSYEKL. Spanning cysteine to phenylalanine, the CDR3 consists of 15 amino acids. Only CDR3 DNA remains: 45 bases, in frame from the first base. Specimen: peripheral blood. The chain uses TRBV4-1 and TRBJ2-1; 7 central bases correspond to TRBD1. The clonotype originates from a man in his fifties or sixties with acute or convalescent COVID-19. The nucleotides read TGCGCCAGCAGCCAAACGACAGGGTCCTACAATGAGCAGTTCTTC. Its product reads: CASSQTTGSYNEQFF.